Shown below are 10 T cell receptor beta chains from a single sample sequenced in a study of CD8+ T cells in alopecia areata. The treatment denotes: oral pan-JAK inhibitor, 5-10 mg twice daily. In each case, RNA was isolated and then reverse transcribed into cDNA as the sequencing template. Profiled with immunoSEQ multiplex PCR; TCRdb holds only in-frame clones, not every one. In the table there are 150,000 to 200,000 clones, 60% of which are singletons. The sample here was CD4+ T cells sorted from blood, taken at week 24, from a patient treated with tofacitinib. Every receptor here comes from a human donor with alopecia areata.

The gene calls are TRBV29-1 and TRBJ2-5; D may be TRBD2 (6 bases). Trimming removed 6 bases at V and 5 bases at J, with 10 bases between. The CDR3 covers 11 residues. In germline, CDR1 is SQVTM, CDR2 ANQGSEA. The CDR3 loop reads CSVGLPETQYF. The CDR3, as DNA: TGCAGCGTGGGACTTCCTGAGACCCAGTACTTC.

The chain couples TRBV29-1 to TRBJ1-1; D gene unclear. This CDR3 region has 14 residues. Looked up from germline, CDR1 is SQVTM and CDR2 is ANQGSEA. V was cut by 4 bases and J by 3 bases, with 15 bases left in between. The CDR3 loop is CSVVGVIGDTEAFF. The CDR3 coding sequence is TGCAGCGTTGTGGGCGTGATTGGGGACACTGAAGCTTTCTTT.

In this sample, this clone turned up a few times. This chain links TRBV7-2 with TRBJ1-1, with D uncertain. Trimming cost V 5 bases and J 0 bases, with 4 bases left between them. The length of the CDR3 is 12 residues. Germline loops: CDR1 SGHTA, CDR2 FQGNSA. The CDR3 sequence: CASSALNTEAFF. The CDR3 nucleotides are TGTGCCAGCAGCGCCCTGAACACTGAAGCTTTCTTT.

The chain recombines TRBV6-5 with TRBJ1-1; unclear D gene. Germline CDR1 is MNHEY and CDR2 is SVGAGI. The V gene lost 0 bases and the J gene lost 5 bases, with 7 bases spanning the gap. The CDR3 sequence is 13 residues long. This chain's CDR3 is CASSYSAVTEAFF. The CDR3 DNA reads as TGTGCCAGCAGTTACTCGGCAGTGACTGAAGCTTTCTTT.

The sample holds a few counts of this clone. J is TRBJ2-3 and V is TRBV11-2; no firm D call. The CDR3 extends over 15 amino acids. Germline-derived CDR1 and CDR2 are SGHAT and FQNNGV. V was cut by 3 bases and J by 2 bases, with 12 bases left in between. The CDR3, as DNA: TGTGCCAGCAGCTTCCTAGGGAAGCCCACAGATACGCAGTATTTT. Protein sequence: CASSFLGKPTDTQYF.

This clone was counted once. This sequence joins TRBV6-5 and TRBJ2-3; D is unresolved. CDR1 and CDR2 from the germline V gene are MNHEY and SVGAGI. The CDR3 contains 15 residues. Trimming stripped 2 bases from V and 0 bases from J, with 9 bases between. CDR3 DNA: TGTGCCAGCAGTTACAGATTTACTAGCACAGATACGCAGTATTTT. Translating gives CASSYRFTSTDTQYF.

The rearrangement joins TRBV30 to TRBJ2-5, with D uncertain. V was cut by 3 bases and J by 1 base, with 9 bases left in between. CDR1 GTSNPN and CDR2 SVGIG come from the germline V gene (reference sequence). This CDR3 region has 13 residues. The CDR3 nucleotides are TGTGCCTGGAGCAAAGTTGGCCAAGAGACCCAGTACTTC. Translated, it gives CAWSKVGQETQYF.

The chain uses TRBV5-6 and TRBJ2-4; D unresolved. The length of the CDR3 is 16 residues. The V and J ends lost 4 bases and 0 bases respectively, with 14 bases between them. Germline CDR1 SGHDT, CDR2 YYEEEE. CDR3 region: CASSPRSLLAKNIQYF. CDR3 in DNA: TGTGCCAGCAGCCCTCGTTCTCTTCTAGCCAAAAACATTCAGTACTTC. Looking up the rest from reference TRBV5-6 and TRBJ2-4 gives the full variable domain: DAGVTQSPTHLIKTRGQQVTLRCSPKSGHDTVSWYQQALGQGPQFIFQYYEEEERQRGNFPDRFSGHQFPNYSSELNVNALLLGDSALYLCASSPRSLLAKNIQYFGAGTRLSVL.

This clone has more than one count but fewer than ten. The chain is built from TRBV29-1 and TRBJ1-1; D not resolved. V lost 5 bases, J lost 5 bases, and 9 bases lay in between. This CDR3 region has 11 residues. Germline assignment: CDR1 SQVTM and CDR2 ANQGSEA. CDR3: CSVQRLTEAFF. The CDR3 DNA reads TGCAGCGTTCAGAGATTGACTGAAGCTTTCTTT.

V is TRBV9 and J is TRBJ1-2; D is perhaps TRBD1 (6 bases). Germline values: CDR1 SGDLS, CDR2 YYNGEE. V shed 3 bases and J shed 8 bases, with 20 bases lying between them. The CDR3 is made up of 15 amino acids. The CDR3 sequence: CASSEGPTGLQGYTF. CDR3 DNA sequence: TGTGCCAGCAGCGAGGGCCCCACAGGGCTACAAGGCTACACCTTC.